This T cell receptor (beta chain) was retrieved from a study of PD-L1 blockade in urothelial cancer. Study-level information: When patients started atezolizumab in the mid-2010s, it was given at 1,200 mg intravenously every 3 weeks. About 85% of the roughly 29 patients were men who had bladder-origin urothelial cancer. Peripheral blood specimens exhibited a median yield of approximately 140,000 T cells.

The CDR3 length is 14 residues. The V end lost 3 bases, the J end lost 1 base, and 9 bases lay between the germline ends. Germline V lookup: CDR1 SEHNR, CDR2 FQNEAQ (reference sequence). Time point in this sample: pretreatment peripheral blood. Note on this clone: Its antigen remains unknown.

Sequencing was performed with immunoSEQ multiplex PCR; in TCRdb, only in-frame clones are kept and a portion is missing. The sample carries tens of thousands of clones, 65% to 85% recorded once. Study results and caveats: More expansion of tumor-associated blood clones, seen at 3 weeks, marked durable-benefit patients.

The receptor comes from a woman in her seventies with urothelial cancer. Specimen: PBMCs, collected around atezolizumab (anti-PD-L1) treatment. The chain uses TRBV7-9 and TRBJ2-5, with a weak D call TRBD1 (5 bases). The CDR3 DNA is TGTGCCAGCAGCTTTACAAGGGGCCAAGAGACCCAGTACTTC. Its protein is CASSFTRGQETQYF. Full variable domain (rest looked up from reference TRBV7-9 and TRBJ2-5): DTGVSQNPRHKITKRGQNVTFRCDPISEHNRLYWYRQTLGQGPEFLTYFQNEAQLEKSRLLSDRFSAERPKGSFSTLEIQRTEQGDSAMYLCASSFTRGQETQYFGPGTRLLVL.